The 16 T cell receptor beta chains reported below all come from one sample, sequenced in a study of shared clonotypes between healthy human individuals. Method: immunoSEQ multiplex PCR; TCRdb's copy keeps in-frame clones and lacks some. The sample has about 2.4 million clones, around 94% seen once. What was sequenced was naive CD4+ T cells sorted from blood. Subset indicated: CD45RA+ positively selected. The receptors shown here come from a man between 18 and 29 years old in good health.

The CDR3 DNA reads TGCGCCAGCAGCCAAACCCAGGCAGCTAACTATGGCTACACCTTC. Its translation is CASSQTQAANYGYTF. The chain carries TRBV4-1 and TRBJ1-2; D not certain. Trimming removed 2 bases from V and 0 bases from J, with 10 bases in between. Germline V lookup: CDR1 MGHRA, CDR2 YSYEKL. The CDR3 runs to 15 residues.

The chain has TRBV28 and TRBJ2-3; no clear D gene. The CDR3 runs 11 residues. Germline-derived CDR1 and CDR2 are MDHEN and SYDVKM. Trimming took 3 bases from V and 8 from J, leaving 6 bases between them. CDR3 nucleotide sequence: TGTGCCAGCAGTTTGGGCGGTACGCAGTATTTT. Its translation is CASSLGGTQYF.

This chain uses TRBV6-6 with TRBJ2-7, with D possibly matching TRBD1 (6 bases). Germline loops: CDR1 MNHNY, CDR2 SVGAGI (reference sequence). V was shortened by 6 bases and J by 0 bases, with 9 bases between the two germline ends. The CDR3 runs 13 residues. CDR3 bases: TGTGCCAGCAGAAGGGACAACTCCTACGAGCAGTACTTC. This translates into CASRRDNSYEQYF.

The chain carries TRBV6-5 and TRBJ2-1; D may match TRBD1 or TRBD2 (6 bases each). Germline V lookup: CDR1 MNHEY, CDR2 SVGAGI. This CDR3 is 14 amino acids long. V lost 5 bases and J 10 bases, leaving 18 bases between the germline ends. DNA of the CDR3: TGTGCCAGCAGTATATTCTGGGGGGCAGGAGAGCAGTTCTTC. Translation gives CASSIFWGAGEQFF.

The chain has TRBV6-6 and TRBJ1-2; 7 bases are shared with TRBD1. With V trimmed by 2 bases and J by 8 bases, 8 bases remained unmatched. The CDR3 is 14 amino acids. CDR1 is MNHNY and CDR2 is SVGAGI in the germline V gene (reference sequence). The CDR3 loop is CASSYVQGIGGYTF. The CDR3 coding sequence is TGTGCCAGCAGTTACGTACAGGGGATAGGGGGCTACACCTTC.

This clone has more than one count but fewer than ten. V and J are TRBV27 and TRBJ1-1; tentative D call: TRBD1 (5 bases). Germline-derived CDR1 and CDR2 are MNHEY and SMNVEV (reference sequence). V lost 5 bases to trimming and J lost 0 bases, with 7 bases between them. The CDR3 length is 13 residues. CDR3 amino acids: CASSNRLNTEAFF. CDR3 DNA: TGTGCCAGCAGTAACAGGCTGAACACTGAAGCTTTCTTT.

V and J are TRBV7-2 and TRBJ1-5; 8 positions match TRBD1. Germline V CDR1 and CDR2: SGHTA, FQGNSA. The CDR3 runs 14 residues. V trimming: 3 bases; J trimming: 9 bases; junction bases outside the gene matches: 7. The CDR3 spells CASSLTGAAWPQHF. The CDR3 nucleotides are TGTGCCAGCAGCTTGACAGGGGCCGCTTGGCCCCAGCATTTT.

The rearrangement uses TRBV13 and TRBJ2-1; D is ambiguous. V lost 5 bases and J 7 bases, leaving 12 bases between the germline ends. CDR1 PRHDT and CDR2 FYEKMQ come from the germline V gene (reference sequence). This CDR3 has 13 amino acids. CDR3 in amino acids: CASSEVGENEQFF. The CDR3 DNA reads TGTGCCAGCAGCGAGGTGGGTGAGAATGAGCAGTTCTTC.

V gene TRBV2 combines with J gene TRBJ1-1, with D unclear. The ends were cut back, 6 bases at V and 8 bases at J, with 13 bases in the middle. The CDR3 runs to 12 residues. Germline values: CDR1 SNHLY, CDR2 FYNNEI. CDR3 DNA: TGTGCCAGCAGCTCCGACCCGGTAGAAGCTTTCTTT. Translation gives CASSSDPVEAFF.

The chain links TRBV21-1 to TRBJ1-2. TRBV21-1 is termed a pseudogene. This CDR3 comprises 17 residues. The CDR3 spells CASSKGQYPGAVYGYTF. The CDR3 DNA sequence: TGTGCCAGCAGCAAAGGTCAATACCCGGGGGCAGTCTATGGCTACACCTTC.

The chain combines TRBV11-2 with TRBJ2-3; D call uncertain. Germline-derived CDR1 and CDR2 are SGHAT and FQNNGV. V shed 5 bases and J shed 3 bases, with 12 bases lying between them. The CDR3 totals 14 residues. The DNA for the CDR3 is TGTGCCAGCAGCCTCGGCAGGCCGACAGATACGCAGTATTTT. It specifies CASSLGRPTDTQYF.

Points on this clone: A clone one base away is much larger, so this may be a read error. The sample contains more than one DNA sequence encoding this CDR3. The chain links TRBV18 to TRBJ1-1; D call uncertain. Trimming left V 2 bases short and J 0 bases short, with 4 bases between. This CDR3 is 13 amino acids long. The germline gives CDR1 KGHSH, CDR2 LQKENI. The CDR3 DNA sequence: TGTGCCAGCTCACCAGACATGAACACTGAAGCTTTCTTT. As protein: CASSPDMNTEAFF.

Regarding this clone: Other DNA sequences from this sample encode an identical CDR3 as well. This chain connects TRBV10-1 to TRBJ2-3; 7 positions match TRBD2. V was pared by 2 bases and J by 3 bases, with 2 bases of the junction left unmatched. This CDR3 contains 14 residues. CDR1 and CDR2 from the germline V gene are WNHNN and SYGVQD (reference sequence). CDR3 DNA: TGCGCCAGCAGTGAGGCCGGGGGGACAGATACGCAGTATTTT. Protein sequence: CASSEAGGTDTQYF.

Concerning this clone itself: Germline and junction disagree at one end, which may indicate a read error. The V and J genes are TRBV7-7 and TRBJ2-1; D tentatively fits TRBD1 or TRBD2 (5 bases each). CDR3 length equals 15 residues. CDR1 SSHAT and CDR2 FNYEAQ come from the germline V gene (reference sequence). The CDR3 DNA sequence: TGTGCTAGCAGCCTGGGGACCCCTCCCATCAATGAGCAGTTCTTC. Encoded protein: CASSLGTPPINEQFF.

The CDR3 coding sequence is TGTGCCAGTAGAGCCGGGACAGGGAAGATCGATACGCAGTATTTT. Its protein product is CASRAGTGKIDTQYF. The chain has TRBV19 and TRBJ2-3; 9 bases are a match to TRBD1. V shed 6 bases and J 6 bases; nucleotides not matched to a gene: 10. This CDR3 contains 15 residues. Germline lookup yields CDR1 LNHDA and CDR2 SQIVND (reference sequence).

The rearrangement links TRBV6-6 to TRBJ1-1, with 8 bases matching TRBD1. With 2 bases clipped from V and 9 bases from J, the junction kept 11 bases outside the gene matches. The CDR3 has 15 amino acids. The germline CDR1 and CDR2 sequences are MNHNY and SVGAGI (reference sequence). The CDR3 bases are TGTGCCAGCAGTTACCAGACAGGGGCAGAACCACAAGCTTTCTTT. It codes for CASSYQTGAEPQAFF.